The 2 T cell receptor beta chains listed next were all sequenced from one sample in a study of CD8+CD57+ T cells in acquired aplastic anemia (dated by TCRdb to the late 2010s). The data were produced on an Illumina HiSeq 2000. TCR beta VDJ combination and CDR3 sequence profiling used genomic DNA as the template. Starting from the raw public reads, TCRdb applied fastp trimming at Q25, assembled clones with MiXCR and retained in-frame beta chains. Rows with a matching CDR3 protein are joined into one entry that keeps the most common DNA and genes. For this sample the table gives roughly 170,000 distinct CDR3 sequences, of which around 60% were detected only once. Together, the top ten hold around 45% of the sample. Sequencing input: sorted CD4+, CD8+, or CD8+CD57+ T cells (not recorded which) from PBMCs. The source is a human donor in good health.

This rearrangement joins TRBV24-1 to TRBJ2-5; perhaps TRBD2 as D (5 bases). Germline-derived CDR1 and CDR2 are KGHDR and SFDVKD. The CDR3 extends over 14 amino acids. The V gene lost 3 bases and the J gene lost 5 bases, with 12 bases spanning the gap. The CDR3 coding sequence is TGTGCCACCAGTGATCGGGATACGGGGGAGACCCAGTACTTC. Translating it yields CATSDRDTGETQYF.

DNA of the CDR3: TGTGCCAGCAGCTTAGTATCCGGGAGGGACCGGAACACTGAAGCTTTCTTT. It codes for CASSLVSGRDRNTEAFF. The chain recombines TRBV7-9 with TRBJ1-1, with D maybe TRBD1 (5 bases). V was shortened by 1 base and J by 1 base, with 16 bases between the two germline ends. This CDR3 is 17 amino acids long. The germline V gene encodes CDR1 SEHNR and CDR2 FQNEAQ (reference sequence).